This entry concerns a single T cell receptor (beta chain). Its target is not known. These data belong to a study of CD8 T cells in ankylosing spondylitis. Study findings and constraints: Researchers reportedly found disease-linked clones significantly enriched in matched ankylosing spondylitis synovial fluid. Past studies reported some motif variants in reactive arthritis synovial fluid and blood. Seemingly characteristic of ankylosing spondylitis blood was a TCR beta motif consisting of fewer than 10 highly homologous variants.

TCR beta libraries were made by quantitative 5'-RACE with molecular barcodes. Via MiXCR, TCRdb re-called the 5' RACE reads, giving one row per CDR3 protein. The data contain around 770,000 distinct CDR3 sequences, 12% of them seen just once; the ten biggest clones take up approximately 0.46%. Sequencing was done on a sample of blood, either unsorted or a sorted T cell fraction (not recorded which). The origin of this receptor is a male donor with ankylosing spondylitis.

CDR3: CASSQELGHQETQYF. The DNA of the CDR3 is TGTGCCAGCAGCCAAGAGTTGGGGCACCAAGAGACCCAGTACTTC. The chain couples TRBV4-2 to TRBJ2-5; D is perhaps TRBD1 (5 bases). This CDR3 region has 15 residues. Between the trimmed V and J ends, which lost 0 bases and 0 bases, there was a span of 8 bases. Per the germline V gene, CDR1 is LGHNA and CDR2 is YNFKEQ.